A selection of T cell receptor beta chains follows, all from one sample in a study of blood T cell repertoires in COVID-19. Using immunoSEQ multiplex PCR, the repertoire was profiled, and TCRdb retains in-frame clones only, with some absent. Counted here are about 250,000 clones, 70% to 90% occurring once; the ten biggest clones make up 3%. Sequencing was carried out using peripheral blood. The receptors shown here come from a man between 18 and 29 years old with active or convalescent COVID-19. The CDR3 runs from the conserved cysteine through the conserved F or W. D genes are given only for firm matches. Clone size appears in some rows only: once, few, many, or a class for an expanded clone.

length: 14; size: -; D: -; J: TRBJ2-7; V: TRBV27; CDR3: CASSLSTVSYEQYF; DNA: TGTGCCAGCAGTTTATCTACGGTCTCCTACGAGCAGTACTTC
length: 12; size: -; D: TRBD2; J: TRBJ2-5; V: TRBV24-1; CDR3: CATSGRGETQYF; DNA: TGTGCCACCAGTGGGCGGGGGGAGACCCAGTACTTC
length: 12; size: -; D: -; J: TRBJ2-1; V: TRBV15; CDR3: CATSRDDSAQFF; DNA: TGTGCCACCAGCAGAGATGACTCCGCCCAGTTCTTC
length: 13; size: -; D: -; J: TRBJ1-1; V: TRBV28; CDR3: CASSSPAQSEAFF; DNA: TGTGCCAGCAGTTCCCCTGCCCAGTCGGAAGCTTTCTTT
length: 15; size: -; D: -; J: TRBJ2-3; V: TRBV7-9; CDR3: CASSSVEGGRDTQYF; DNA: TGTGCCAGCAGCTCCGTCGAGGGCGGTAGAGATACGCAGTATTTT
length: 16; size: -; D: TRBD1; J: TRBJ1-2; V: TRBV4-3; CDR3: CASSQDLGQGGRGYTF; DNA: TGCGCCAGCAGCCAAGACCTCGGACAGGGGGGTCGGGGCTACACCTTC
length: 11; size: -; D: -; J: TRBJ2-7; V: TRBV3-1/TRBV3-2; CDR3: CASSQAGEQYF; DNA: TGTGCCAGCAGCCAAGCCGGCGAGCAGTACTTC
length: 18; size: -; D: -; J: TRBJ1-2; V: TRBV30; CDR3: CAWKSSLEIVVFSGGYTF; DNA: TGTGCCTGGAAGTCTAGTCTGGAAATAGTTGTTTTTTCTGGAGGCTACACCTTC
length: 16; size: once; D: TRBD1; J: TRBJ1-6; V: TRBV27; CDR3: CASSFGDRAMNSPLHF; DNA: TGTGCCAGCAGTTTTGGCGACAGGGCGATGAATTCACCCCTCCACTTT
length: 14; size: -; D: TRBD1; J: TRBJ1-4; V: TRBV19; CDR3: CASRTTGGVEKLFF; DNA: TGTGCCAGCCGTACGACAGGGGGCGTTGAAAAACTGTTTTTT
length: 13; size: -; D: TRBD2; J: TRBJ2-3; V: TRBV19; CDR3: CAGSGGPTDTQYF; DNA: TGTGCCGGTAGCGGGGGGCCCACAGATACGCAGTATTTT
length: 15; size: -; D: -; J: TRBJ1-1; V: TRBV7-8; CDR3: CASSPPGGGWTEAFF; DNA: TGTGCCAGCAGCCCCCCTGGGGGGGGTTGGACTGAAGCTTTCTTT
length: 15; size: -; D: TRBD1; J: TRBJ2-5; V: TRBV7-2; CDR3: CASSIQQGAGETQYF; DNA: TGTGCCAGCAGCATCCAACAGGGGGCGGGGGAGACCCAGTACTTC
length: 14; size: -; D: -; J: TRBJ1-2; V: TRBV7-3; CDR3: CASSSSPGGYGYTF; DNA: TGTGCCAGCAGCTCGTCCCCTGGCGGCTATGGCTACACCTTC
length: 15; size: -; D: -; J: TRBJ2-5; V: TRBV7-2; CDR3: CASSPTGEAWETQYF; DNA: TGTGCCAGCAGCCCCACGGGGGAGGCCTGGGAGACCCAGTACTTC
length: 14; size: -; D: -; J: TRBJ1-1; V: TRBV5-5; CDR3: CASSSTGLNTEAFF; DNA: TGTGCCAGCAGCTCTACAGGCCTGAACACTGAAGCTTTCTTT
length: 14; size: few; D: -; J: TRBJ1-5; V: TRBV5-8; CDR3: CASSLGASNQPQHF; DNA: TGTGCCAGCAGCTTGGGAGCCTCCAATCAGCCCCAGCATTTT
length: 15; size: -; D: -; J: TRBJ2-7; V: TRBV19; CDR3: CASSIYPGSSYEQYF; DNA: TGTGCCAGTAGTATTTATCCGGGTTCGTCCTACGAGCAGTACTTC
length: 14; size: once; D: -; J: TRBJ2-7; V: TRBV28; CDR3: CASSGTDTTYEQYF; DNA: TGTGCCAGCAGTGGCACGGACACTACCTACGAGCAGTACTTC
length: 15; size: once; D: TRBD2; J: TRBJ2-4; V: TRBV5-4; CDR3: CASSRSPAAGDIQYF; DNA: TGTGCCAGCAGCCGCTCCCCAGCCGCGGGGGACATTCAGTACTTC
length: 19; size: once; D: TRBD1; J: TRBJ1-2; V: TRBV10-3; CDR3: CAISRGQGARSPIGYGYTF; DNA: TGTGCCATCAGTCGGGGACAGGGGGCGCGGTCTCCGATTGGGTATGGCTACACCTTC
length: 12; size: -; D: -; J: TRBJ2-5; V: TRBV7-9; CDR3: CASSLDLQTQYF; DNA: TGTGCCAGCAGCTTAGACCTACAGACCCAGTACTTC
length: 18; size: -; D: -; J: TRBJ1-2; V: TRBV4-3; CDR3: CASSHPAGFLPPSGGYTF; DNA: TGCGCCAGCAGCCATCCTGCGGGGTTCCTACCACCCTCCGGTGGCTACACCTTC
length: 18; size: -; D: TRBD2; J: TRBJ2-1; V: TRBV4-2; CDR3: CASSQDPPTSGSGNEQFF; DNA: TGTGCCAGCAGCCAAGATCCCCCGACTAGCGGGTCGGGCAATGAGCAGTTCTTC
length: 14; size: -; D: -; J: TRBJ1-1; V: TRBV10-1; CDR3: CASTRQKMNTEAFF; DNA: TGCGCCAGCACTAGACAGAAGATGAACACTGAAGCTTTCTTT
length: 13; size: -; D: -; J: TRBJ2-7; V: TRBV11-2; CDR3: CASSLDLAYEQYF; DNA: TGTGCCAGCAGCTTAGATCTAGCCTACGAGCAGTACTTC
length: 14; size: few; D: TRBD1; J: TRBJ1-2; V: TRBV6-5; CDR3: CASIRGQGADGYTF; DNA: TGTGCCAGCATTAGGGGACAGGGTGCGGATGGCTACACCTTC
length: 14; size: -; D: TRBD2; J: TRBJ2-7; V: TRBV2; CDR3: CASSVGGREYEQYF; DNA: TGTGCCAGCAGTGTTGGTGGGCGGGAGTACGAGCAGTACTTC
length: 12; size: -; D: -; J: TRBJ1-6; V: TRBV12-3/TRBV12-4; CDR3: CASSREGSPLHF; DNA: TGTGCCAGCAGCCGGGAGGGTTCACCCCTCCACTTT